This is a list of T cell receptor beta chains from one sample in a study of T cells in Graves' hyperthyroidism and ophthalmopathy. Each CDR3 protein gets one entry after TCRdb re-called the multiplex PCR reads with MiXCR. Here the sample spans under 400,000 distinct CDR3 sequences, approximately 13% being singletons. The sequencing input was blood. The source is a woman aged 55-69 years with Graves' hyperthyroidism. CDR3s leave out the opening cysteine and the closing phenylalanine or tryptophan.

SARDRGTSTYTQY | TRBJ2-3 | TRBV20-1
ASRKADTQY | TRBJ2-3 | TRBV6-1
ASSLWAGGHEQY | TRBJ2-7 | TRBV7-6
ATSRSGRTNTGELF | TRBJ2-2 | TRBV15
ASSLTLSGANVLT | TRBJ2-6 | TRBV5-1
ASSPADGYEQY | TRBJ2-7 | TRBV3-1
ASSYQRRRDPNYGYT | TRBJ1-2 | TRBV6-6
ASSEGLAEFYEQY | TRBJ2-7 | TRBV2
ASSESSGSYEQY | TRBJ2-7 | TRBV2
ASSLPGARYGYT | TRBJ1-2 | TRBV7-9
ASSFPGSDSYNEQF | TRBJ2-1 | TRBV5-4
ASSQGLAGGLAKNIQY | TRBJ2-4 | TRBV5-1
ASSLFSSGANVLT | TRBJ2-6 | TRBV5-8
ATSDTLPTSGAYNEQF | TRBJ2-1 | TRBV24-1
ASIPGAVGRNEQF | TRBJ2-1 | TRBV5-5
ASSFGTSIYNEQF | TRBJ2-1 | TRBV27
ASSYRPGDGYT | TRBJ1-2 | TRBV7-9
ASFPVPGMNTEAF | TRBJ1-1 | TRBV5-1
ASGLVPQGTNTEAF | TRBJ1-1 | TRBV12-5
ASSGGPNYNEQF | TRBJ2-1 | TRBV6-4
ASSPHPGTSSYNEQF | TRBJ2-1 | TRBV7-9
ASTEGFANYGYT | TRBJ1-2 | TRBV5-6
ASSSGQGWGYGYT | TRBJ1-2 | TRBV12-3/TRBV12-4
ASSYSSGSTHEQY | TRBJ2-7 | TRBV6-6
ATGGSYEQY | TRBJ2-7 | TRBV11-2
ASSRILAGGDEQY | TRBJ2-7 | TRBV7-9
ASSVNRDSRRGEQF | TRBJ2-1 | TRBV9
ASRPRTGGDETQY | TRBJ2-5 | TRBV3-1
ASSQGPNKLF | TRBJ1-4 | TRBV27
AISDPTGTPREF | TRBJ2-1 | TRBV10-3
ASSLAGSSPFEQF | TRBJ2-1 | TRBV7-9
ASRGPGPTRAGANVLT | TRBJ2-6 | TRBV6-1
ASSPRTSGLGSYNEQF | TRBJ2-1 | TRBV11-3
ASSYGQGEYEQY | TRBJ2-7 | TRBV3-1
ASSLGLAGVSGELF | TRBJ2-2 | TRBV5-6
ASSLADSNQPQH | TRBJ1-5 | TRBV7-9
ATSDPTGSSYNEQF | TRBJ2-1 | TRBV24-1
ASSLSGWGTEAF | TRBJ1-1 | TRBV27
ASTPGSENYGYT | TRBJ1-2 | TRBV28
ASSSPGRGYGYT | TRBJ1-2 | TRBV5-5
ASSYGADEQY | TRBJ2-7 | TRBV4-2
ASSMFRTGVPNSPLH | TRBJ1-6 | TRBV19
ASSPYADTQY | TRBJ2-3 | TRBV12-3/TRBV12-4
AWSVRESSPLH | TRBJ1-6 | TRBV30
ACSTGYGYT | TRBJ1-2 | TRBV30
ASSQGAGQPNYGYT | TRBJ1-2 | TRBV4-1
ASSHITGAANYGYT | TRBJ1-2 | TRBV4-2
ASSGGQGPDEKLF | TRBJ1-4 | TRBV9
ASSVTRNYGYT | TRBJ1-2 | TRBV6-1
ATSFGGSSYEQY | TRBJ2-7 | TRBV15
ASSNGIARELF | TRBJ2-2 | TRBV6-1
SARLRGSWETQY | TRBJ2-5 | TRBV20-1
ASSRTGSMNTEAF | TRBJ1-1 | TRBV6-1
ASSYPGQGAYEQF | TRBJ2-1 | TRBV4-1
SAGGQGNTEAF | TRBJ1-1 | TRBV20-1